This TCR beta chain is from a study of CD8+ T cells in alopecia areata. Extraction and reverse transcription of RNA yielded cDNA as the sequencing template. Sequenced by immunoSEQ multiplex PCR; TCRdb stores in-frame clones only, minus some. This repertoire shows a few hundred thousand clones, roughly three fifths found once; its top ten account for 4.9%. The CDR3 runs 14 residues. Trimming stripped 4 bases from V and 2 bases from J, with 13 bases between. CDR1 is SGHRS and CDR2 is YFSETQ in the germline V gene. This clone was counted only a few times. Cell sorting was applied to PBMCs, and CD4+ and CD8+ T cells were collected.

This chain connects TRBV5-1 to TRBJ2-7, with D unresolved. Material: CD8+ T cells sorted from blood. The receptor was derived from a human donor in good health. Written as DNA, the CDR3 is TGCGCCAGCAGCCTAGAAAGTGCCCCCTACGAGCAGTACTTC. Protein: CASSLESAPYEQYF.